This T cell receptor beta chain stems from a study of T cell responses to AZD1222 COVID-19 vaccine. Study overall: Second-dose groups at about 4 or about 12 weeks were pooled.

Study-level results: Reportedly, nearly half the spike-specific TCRs target unmutated variant regions. Spike-specific TCR breadth and depth were elevated following two AZD1222 doses.

Libraries were prepared by immunoSEQ multiplex PCR; TCRdb keeps only in-frame clonotypes and omits some of them. This sample has 75,000 to 100,000 clones; around nine tenths occur once, and the top ten carry over 9.5%. Germline-derived CDR1 and CDR2 are GTSNPN and SVGIG (reference sequence). The germline V and J ends were trimmed by 5 bases and 3 bases, with 16 bases remaining between them. There are 14 residues in the CDR3. For this clone: Its antigen is unidentified.

V usage is TRBV30 and J usage is TRBJ1-1; maybe TRBD1 (5 bases). The material sequenced was peripheral blood, taken on day 0 of AZD1222 vaccination. This clonotype was obtained from an adult in good health. CDR3 sequence (DNA): TGTGCCTGGGGGAGGGGTACAGGAGACACTGAAGCTTTCTTT. It specifies CAWGRGTGDTEAFF.